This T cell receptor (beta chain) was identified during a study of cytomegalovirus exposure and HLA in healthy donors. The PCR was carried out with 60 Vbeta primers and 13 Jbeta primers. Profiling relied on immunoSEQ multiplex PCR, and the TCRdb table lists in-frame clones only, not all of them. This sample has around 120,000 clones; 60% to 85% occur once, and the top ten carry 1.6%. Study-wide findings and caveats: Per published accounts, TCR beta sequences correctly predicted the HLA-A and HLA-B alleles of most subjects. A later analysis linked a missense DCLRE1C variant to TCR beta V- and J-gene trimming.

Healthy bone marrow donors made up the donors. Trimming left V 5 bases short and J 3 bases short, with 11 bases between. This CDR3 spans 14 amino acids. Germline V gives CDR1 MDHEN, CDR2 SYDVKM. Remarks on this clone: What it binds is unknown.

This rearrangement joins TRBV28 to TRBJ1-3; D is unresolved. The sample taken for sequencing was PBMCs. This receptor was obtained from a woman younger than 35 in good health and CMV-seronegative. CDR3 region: CASSTPGDGNTIYF. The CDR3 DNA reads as TGTGCCAGCAGTACCCCCGGGGATGGAAACACCATATATTTT. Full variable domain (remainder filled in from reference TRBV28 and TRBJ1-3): DVKVTQSSRYLVKRTGEKVFLECVQDMDHENMFWYRQDPGLGLRLIYFSYDVKMKEKGDIPEGYSVSREKKERFSLILESASTNQTSMYLCASSTPGDGNTIYFGEGSWLTVV.